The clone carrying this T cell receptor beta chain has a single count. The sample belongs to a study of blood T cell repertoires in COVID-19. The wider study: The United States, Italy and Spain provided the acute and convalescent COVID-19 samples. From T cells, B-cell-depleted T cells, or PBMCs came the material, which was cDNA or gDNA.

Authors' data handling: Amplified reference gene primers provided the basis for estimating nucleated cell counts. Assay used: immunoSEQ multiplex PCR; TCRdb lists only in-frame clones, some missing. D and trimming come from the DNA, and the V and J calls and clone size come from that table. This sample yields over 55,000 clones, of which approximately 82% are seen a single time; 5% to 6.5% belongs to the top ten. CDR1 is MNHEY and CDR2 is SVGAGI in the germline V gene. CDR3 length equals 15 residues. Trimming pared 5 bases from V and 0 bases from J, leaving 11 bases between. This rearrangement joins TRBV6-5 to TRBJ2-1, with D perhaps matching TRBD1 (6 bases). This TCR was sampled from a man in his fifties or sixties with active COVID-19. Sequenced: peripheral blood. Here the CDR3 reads CASSTDRSSYNEQFF. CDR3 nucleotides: TGTGCCAGCAGTACCGACAGGAGCTCCTACAATGAGCAGTTCTTC.